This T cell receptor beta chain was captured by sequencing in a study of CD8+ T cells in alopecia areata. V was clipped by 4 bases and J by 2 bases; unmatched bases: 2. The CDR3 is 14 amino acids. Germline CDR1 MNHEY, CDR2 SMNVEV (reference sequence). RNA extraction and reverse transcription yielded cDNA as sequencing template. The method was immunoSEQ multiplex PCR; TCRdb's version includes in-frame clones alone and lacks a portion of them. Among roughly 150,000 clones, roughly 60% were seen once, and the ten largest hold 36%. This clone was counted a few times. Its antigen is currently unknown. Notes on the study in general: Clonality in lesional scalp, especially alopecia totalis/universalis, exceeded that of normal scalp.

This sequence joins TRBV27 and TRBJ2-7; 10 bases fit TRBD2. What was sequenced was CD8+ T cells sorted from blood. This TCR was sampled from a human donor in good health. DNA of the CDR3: TGTGCCAGCAGTTCACTAGCGGGACCCTACGAGCAGTACTTC. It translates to CASSSLAGPYEQYF.